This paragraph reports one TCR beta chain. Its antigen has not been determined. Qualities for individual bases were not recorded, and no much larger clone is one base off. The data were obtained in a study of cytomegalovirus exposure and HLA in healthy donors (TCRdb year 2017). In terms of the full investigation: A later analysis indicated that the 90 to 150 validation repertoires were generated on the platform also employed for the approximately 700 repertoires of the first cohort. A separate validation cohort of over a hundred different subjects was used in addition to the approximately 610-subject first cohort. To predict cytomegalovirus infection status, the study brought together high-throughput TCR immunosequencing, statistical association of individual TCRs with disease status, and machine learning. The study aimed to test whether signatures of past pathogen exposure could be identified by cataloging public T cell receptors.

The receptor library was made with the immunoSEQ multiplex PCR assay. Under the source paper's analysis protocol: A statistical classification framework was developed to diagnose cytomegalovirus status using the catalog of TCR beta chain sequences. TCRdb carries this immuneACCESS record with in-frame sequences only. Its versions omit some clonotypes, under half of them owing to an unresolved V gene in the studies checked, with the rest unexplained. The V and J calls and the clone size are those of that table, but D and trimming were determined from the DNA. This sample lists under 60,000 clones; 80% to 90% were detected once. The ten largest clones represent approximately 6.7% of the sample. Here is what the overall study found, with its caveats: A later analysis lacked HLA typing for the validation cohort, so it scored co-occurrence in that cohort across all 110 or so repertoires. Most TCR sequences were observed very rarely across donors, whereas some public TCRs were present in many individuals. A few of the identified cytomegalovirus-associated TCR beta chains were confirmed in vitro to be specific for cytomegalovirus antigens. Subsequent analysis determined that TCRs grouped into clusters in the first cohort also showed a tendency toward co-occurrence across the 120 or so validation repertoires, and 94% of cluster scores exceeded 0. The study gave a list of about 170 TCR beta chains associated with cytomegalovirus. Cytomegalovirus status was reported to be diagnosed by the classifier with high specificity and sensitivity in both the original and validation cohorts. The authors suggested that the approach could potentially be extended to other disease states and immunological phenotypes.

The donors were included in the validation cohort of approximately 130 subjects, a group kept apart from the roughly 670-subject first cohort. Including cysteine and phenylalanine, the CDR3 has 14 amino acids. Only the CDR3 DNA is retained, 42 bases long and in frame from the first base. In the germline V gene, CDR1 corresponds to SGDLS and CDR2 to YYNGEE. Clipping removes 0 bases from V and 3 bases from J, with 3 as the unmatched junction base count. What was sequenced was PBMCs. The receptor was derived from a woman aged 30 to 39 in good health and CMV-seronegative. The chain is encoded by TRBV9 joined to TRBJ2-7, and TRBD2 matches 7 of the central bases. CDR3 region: CASSVATSDYEQYF. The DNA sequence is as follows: TGTGCCAGCAGCGTAGCTACTAGCGACTACGAGCAGTACTTC.